The present TCR beta chain was sequenced within a study of blood T cell repertoires in COVID-19. The germline V gene has CDR1 KGHSH and CDR2 LQKENI. V lost 5 bases to trimming and J lost 3 bases; unmatched junction nucleotides: 5. CDR3 length equals 15 residues. Seattle-derived patients entered the study during active infection and were followed longitudinally. The protocol was immunoSEQ multiplex PCR, while the TCRdb copy is restricted to in-frame clones and leaves out a portion. The data contain roughly 460,000 clones, 80% to 90% of them singletons. The sequenced material came from peripheral blood. The rearrangement joins TRBV18 to TRBJ1-2; 11 nucleotides agree with TRBD1. The TCR sequence derives from a man younger than 35 with COVID-19, enrolled during active disease. CDR3 in DNA: TGTGCCAGCTCATCCGGGACAGGGGGTGACTATGGCTACACCTTC. This encodes CASSSGTGGDYGYTF.